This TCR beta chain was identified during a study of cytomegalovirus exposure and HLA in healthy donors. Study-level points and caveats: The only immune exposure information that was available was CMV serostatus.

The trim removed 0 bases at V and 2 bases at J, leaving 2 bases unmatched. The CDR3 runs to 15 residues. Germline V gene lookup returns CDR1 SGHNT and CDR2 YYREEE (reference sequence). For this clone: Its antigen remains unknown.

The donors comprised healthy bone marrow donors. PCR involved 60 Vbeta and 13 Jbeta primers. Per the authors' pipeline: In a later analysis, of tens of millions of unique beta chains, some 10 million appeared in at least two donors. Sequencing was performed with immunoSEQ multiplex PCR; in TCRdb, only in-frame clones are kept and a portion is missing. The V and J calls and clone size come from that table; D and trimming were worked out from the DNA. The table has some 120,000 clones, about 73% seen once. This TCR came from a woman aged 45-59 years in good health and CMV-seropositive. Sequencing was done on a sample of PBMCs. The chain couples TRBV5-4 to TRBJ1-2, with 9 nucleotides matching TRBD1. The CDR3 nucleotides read TGTGCCAGCAGCTTGGGGGGGACAGGGAACTATGGCTACACCTTC. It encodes CASSLGGTGNYGYTF. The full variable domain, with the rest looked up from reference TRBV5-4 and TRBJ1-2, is ETGVTQSPTHLIKTRGQQVTLRCSSQSGHNTVSWYQQALGQGPQFIFQYYREEENGRGNFPPRFSGLQFPNYSSELNVNALELDDSALYLCASSLGGTGNYGYTFGSGTRLTVV.